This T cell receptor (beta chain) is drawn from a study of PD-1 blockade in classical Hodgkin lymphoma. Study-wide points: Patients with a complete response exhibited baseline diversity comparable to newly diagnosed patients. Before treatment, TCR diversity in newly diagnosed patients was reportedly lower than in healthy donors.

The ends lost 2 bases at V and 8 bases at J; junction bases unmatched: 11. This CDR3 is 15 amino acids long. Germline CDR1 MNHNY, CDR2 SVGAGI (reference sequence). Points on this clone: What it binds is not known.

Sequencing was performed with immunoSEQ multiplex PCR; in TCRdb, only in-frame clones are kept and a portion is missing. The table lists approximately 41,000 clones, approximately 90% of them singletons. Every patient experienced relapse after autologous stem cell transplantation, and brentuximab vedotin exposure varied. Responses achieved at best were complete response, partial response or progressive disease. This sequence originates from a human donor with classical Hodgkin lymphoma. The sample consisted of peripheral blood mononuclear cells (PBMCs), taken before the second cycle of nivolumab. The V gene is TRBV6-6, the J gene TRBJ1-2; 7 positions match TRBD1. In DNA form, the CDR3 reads TGTGCCAGCAGTTACACAGGACAGGCCCCGGGGGGCTACACCTTC. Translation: CASSYTGQAPGGYTF.